This TCR beta chain originates from a study of shared clonotypes between healthy human individuals. Across the whole study: Each donor's CD4 naive and CD4 memory cells filled three plates apiece, CD8 naive two, and CD8 memory one. The study's findings and limits: A handful of donors held around 5% of naive CD4 clonotypes in common.

Nashville, Tennessee was home to all donors, each a Caucasian adult. In the CD4+ fraction, cells were divided into CD45RA+ naive and CD45RA-negative memory subsets. The table came from immunoSEQ multiplex PCR; TCRdb's copy has only in-frame clones and leaves some out. The sample shows 2 million to 2.5 million clones, around 95% of them seen only once. Germline values: CDR1 SNHLY, CDR2 FYNNEI. With 3 bases removed from V and 5 bases from J, the gap between germline ends came to 7 bases. This CDR3 comprises 13 residues. Worth noting for this clone: Its antigen is not identified.

The sequence came from a man aged 18-30 years in good health. The sequenced material came from naive CD4+ T cells sorted from blood. Subset described: CD45RA+ positively selected. This rearrangement joins TRBV2 to TRBJ1-4, with unresolved D. CDR3 protein: CASSETENEKLFF. The DNA for the CDR3 is TGTGCCAGCAGTGAGACGGAGAATGAAAAACTGTTTTTT.